Listed here are 30 T cell receptor beta chains from one sample, sequenced in a study of post-analysis software for immune sequencing data. Study-wide points: A few TRBV segments occurring more often in patients than controls included TRBV5-6, TRBV5-1 and TRBV20-1.

The TCR beta cDNA libraries contained unique molecular identifiers. TCRdb re-called the PCR reads through MiXCR, storing one row per CDR3 protein. The profile shows 650,000 to 850,000 distinct CDR3 sequences, 46% of them singletons. What these receptors recognize is not known. The material sequenced was blood. These receptors were collected from a girl aged 10 to 17 with multiple sclerosis.

This clonotype was observed a handful of times. The V and J genes are TRBV4-2 and TRBJ2-7; 12 nucleotides match TRBD2. The CDR3 contains 15 residues. Germline trimming cut 6 bases from V and 4 bases from J; bases unmatched to any gene: 7. Germline V CDR1 and CDR2: LGHNA, YNFKEQ. CDR3 nucleotide sequence: TGTGCCAGCAGTCCGACTAGCGGGAGTACGTACGAGCAGTACTTC. Translating it yields CASSPTSGSTYEQYF.

V and J are TRBV4-3 and TRBJ2-7; unclear D gene. Germline V CDR1 and CDR2: LGHNA, YSLEER. The CDR3 is 16 amino acids. Trimming cost V 0 bases and J 1 base, with 13 bases left between them. The CDR3 DNA is TGCGCCAGCAGCCAAGATCTTGGTGCAGGATCCTACGAGCAGTACTTC. It encodes CASSQDLGAGSYEQYF.

The J gene is TRBJ2-5, the V gene TRBV14; the match to TRBD1 covers 9 bases. CDR1 is SGHDN, CDR2 FVKESK, per germline. With V trimmed by 2 bases and J by 4 bases, 5 bases remained unmatched. The CDR3 loop spans 15 amino acids. The CDR3 loop is CASSQSQGAGETQYF. CDR3 sequence (DNA): TGTGCCAGCAGCCAATCACAGGGGGCCGGAGAGACCCAGTACTTC.

The chain links TRBV4-3 to TRBJ1-2; perhaps TRBD1 as D (5 bases). In germline, CDR1 is LGHNA, CDR2 YSLEER. This CDR3 is built from 14 residues. The V end was cut by 1 base, the J end by 8 bases, with 14 bases between. The CDR3 protein is CASSQVGGPPGYTF. For the CDR3, the DNA is TGCGCCAGCAGCCAAGTCGGGGGACCGCCCGGCTACACCTTC.

The V call is TRBV3-1, the J call TRBJ2-6; 10 bases line up with TRBD2. J gave up 0 bases and V 4 bases, and 3 bases lay outside the gene matches. The germline V gene has CDR1 LGHDT and CDR2 YNNKEL (reference sequence). The CDR3 is made up of 17 amino acids. CDR3 nucleotide sequence: TGTGCCAGCAGCCGGACTAGCGGCTTCTCTGGGGCCAACGTCCTGACTTTC. It encodes CASSRTSGFSGANVLTF.

This clonotype turned up a few times. The rearrangement links TRBV7-9 to TRBJ2-1, with 11 bases matching TRBD2. After removal of 6 bases from V and 5 bases from J, the junction contained 6 bases not matched to a gene. Germline V gene data show CDR1 as SEHNR and CDR2 as FQNEAQ (reference sequence). This CDR3 spans 15 amino acids. For the CDR3, the DNA is TGTGCCAGCAGACCGGGACTAGCGGAACACAATGAGCAGTTCTTC. Protein: CASRPGLAEHNEQFF.

The J gene is TRBJ2-7, the V gene TRBV15; 9 nucleotides align to TRBD1. Germline CDR1 LNHNV, CDR2 YYDKDF (reference sequence). The CDR3 extends over 16 amino acids. V trimming: 0 bases; J trimming: 7 bases; junction bases outside the gene matches: 10. For the CDR3, the DNA is TGTGCCACCAGCAGAGAGAGCGGGACAGGGCTACGAGAGCAGTACTTC. Protein product: CATSRESGTGLREQYF.

This clonotype was seen more than once but under ten times. This chain joins TRBV27 and TRBJ1-2, with 7 bases matching TRBD1. Trimming at V came to 5 bases and at J to 4 bases, leaving 10 bases not matched to a gene. The CDR3 totals 15 residues. The germline V gene encodes CDR1 MNHEY and CDR2 SMNVEV (reference sequence). CDR3 DNA sequence: TGTGCCAGCAGTGCGGACAGGACAAACTTCTATGGCTACACCTTC. Translation: CASSADRTNFYGYTF.

This sequence joins TRBV4-1 and TRBJ2-7, with a tentative D call TRBD2 (6 bases). Trimming stripped 1 base from V and 3 bases from J, with 16 bases between. From germline, CDR1 is MGHRA and CDR2 YSYEKL. This CDR3 is 16 amino acids long. CDR3 loop: CASSQGWLGGGYEQYF. The CDR3 DNA is TGCGCCAGCAGCCAAGGATGGTTGGGGGGAGGCTACGAGCAGTACTTC.

Only a few counts were recorded for this clonotype. The V call is TRBV27, the J call TRBJ1-1, with D maybe TRBD1 (5 bases). Germline CDR1 MNHEY, CDR2 SMNVEV (reference sequence). V gave up 3 bases and J gave up 1 base, with 6 bases separating them. There are 13 residues in the CDR3. The CDR3 region is CASSFDRNTEAFF. The CDR3 DNA reads as TGTGCCAGCAGTTTCGACAGGAACACTGAAGCTTTCTTT.

The genes are TRBV12-3 or TRBV12-4 and TRBJ1-3, with D possibly matching TRBD1 (5 bases). The CDR3 consists of 14 residues. Trimming took off 3 bases at V and 7 bases at J, with 13 bases between the two ends. In nucleotides, the CDR3 is TGTGCCAGCAGTTTGCAGGGAGGTTTGAACACCATATATTTT. This gives the protein CASSLQGGLNTIYF.

This clonotype was seen a handful of times. This rearrangement joins TRBV29-1 to TRBJ2-5; 7 bases match TRBD1. Germline V CDR1 and CDR2: SQVTM, ANQGSEA. The CDR3 has 13 residues. The junction had 2 bases not matched to a gene; V was cut back by 2 bases and J by 2 bases. The CDR3 is CSVEPQGQETQYF. CDR3 DNA sequence: TGCAGCGTTGAACCACAGGGGCAAGAGACCCAGTACTTC.

The chain carries TRBV7-2 and TRBJ2-7; D is possibly TRBD1 (6 bases). The length of the CDR3 is 13 residues. Germline values: CDR1 SGHTA, CDR2 FQGNSA. V lost 1 base and J 8 bases, leaving 12 bases between the germline ends. CDR3 region: CASSLGTGTKQYF. CDR3 bases: TGTGCCAGCAGCTTAGGGACCGGGACAAAGCAGTACTTC.

This clonotype was detected a few times. The V gene is TRBV7-2, the J gene TRBJ1-2; 10 positions match TRBD1. Trimming at V came to 5 bases and at J to 7 bases, leaving 10 bases not matched to a gene. The germline gives CDR1 SGHTA, CDR2 FQGNSA. The CDR3 length is 15 residues. The CDR3 loop is CASSARDRGPAGYTF. CDR3 coding DNA: TGTGCCAGCAGCGCCCGGGACAGGGGCCCCGCTGGCTACACCTTC.

This clonotype occurred a few times. V is TRBV7-9 and J is TRBJ2-7, with D perhaps given as TRBD1 or TRBD2 (6 bases each). V was trimmed by 5 bases and J by 1 base, leaving 12 bases between them. Germline V gives CDR1 SEHNR, CDR2 FQNEAQ (reference sequence). The CDR3 length is 14 residues. CDR3 loop: CASSQGRNSYEQYF. Written as DNA, the CDR3 is TGTGCCAGCAGCCAGGGGAGGAATTCCTACGAGCAGTACTTC.

The chain links TRBV27 to TRBJ2-1, with D possibly being TRBD1 (7 bases). V lost 3 bases to trimming and J lost 6 bases, with 12 bases between them. The CDR3 has 14 amino acids. Germline loops: CDR1 MNHEY, CDR2 SMNVEV (reference sequence). This CDR3 reads CASSLQGGTNEQFF. The CDR3 nucleotides read TGTGCCAGCAGTTTGCAGGGGGGTACCAATGAGCAGTTCTTC.

The chain combines TRBV7-6 with TRBJ1-4; D is possibly TRBD1 (6 bases). The CDR3 spans 15 residues. From germline, CDR1 is SGHVS and CDR2 FNYEAQ. The germline V and J ends were trimmed by 0 bases and 8 bases, with 13 bases remaining between them. The CDR3 sequence: CASSLALQGREKLFF. As DNA, the CDR3 is TGTGCCAGCAGCTTAGCGCTCCAGGGGAGAGAAAAACTGTTTTTT.

This chain links TRBV19 with TRBJ2-3; TRBD2 agrees at 8 bases. The CDR3 is made up of 15 amino acids. Germline V CDR1 and CDR2: LNHDA, SQIVND (reference sequence). Unmatched junction bases numbered 9, after V lost 7 bases and J lost 3 bases. In DNA form, the CDR3 reads TGTGCCAGTACCACGGGGGAGCGGGAGACAGATACGCAGTATTTT. This gives the protein CASTTGERETDTQYF.

The J gene is TRBJ2-1, the V gene TRBV4-3; 7 bases match TRBD2. From germline, CDR1 is LGHNA and CDR2 YSLEER. With V trimmed by 0 bases and J by 9 bases, 11 bases remained unmatched. This CDR3 spans 16 amino acids. The CDR3 protein is CASSQESSGVYGEQFF. The DNA for the CDR3 is TGCGCCAGCAGCCAAGAATCGAGCGGGGTTTACGGTGAGCAGTTCTTC.

This clonotype appeared a few times. CDR3 residues: CSAGSTSSYEQYF. CDR3 sequence (DNA): TGCAGTGCCGGGTCTACAAGCTCCTACGAGCAGTACTTC. The chain carries TRBV20-1 and TRBJ2-7; D remains unclear. The germline CDR1 and CDR2 sequences are DFQATT and SNEGSKA (reference sequence). This CDR3 contains 13 residues. Trimming shortened V by 6 bases and J by 0 bases, and 12 bases separated the two germline ends.

J is TRBJ2-3 and V is TRBV12-3 or TRBV12-4; 9 positions match TRBD2. The V segment lost 3 bases and the J segment 2 bases; nucleotides outside the gene matches: 3. This CDR3 is 15 amino acids long. Written as DNA, the CDR3 is TGTGCCAGCAGTTTTTCTAGCGGGATCACAGATACGCAGTATTTT. It yields the protein CASSFSSGITDTQYF.

V is TRBV12-3 or TRBV12-4 and J is TRBJ1-4; D ambiguous. Trimming shortened V by 4 bases and J by 8 bases, and 14 bases separated the two germline ends. There are 14 residues in the CDR3. The CDR3 spells CASSSSGWEEKLFF. CDR3 nucleotide sequence: TGTGCCAGCAGTTCATCCGGGTGGGAGGAAAAACTGTTTTTT.

For the CDR3, the DNA is TGTGCCAGCTCACCAGTAGGGGGCCAAGCCAAAAACATTCAGTACTTC. It yields the protein CASSPVGGQAKNIQYF. The chain has TRBV18 and TRBJ2-4, with TRBD1 matching over 7 bases. The ends lost 2 bases at V and 0 bases at J; junction bases unmatched: 4. The CDR3 extends over 16 amino acids. Germline V lookup: CDR1 KGHSH, CDR2 LQKENI.

This clonotype was counted a few times. The chain combines TRBV10-3 with TRBJ2-6, with D maybe TRBD1 (6 bases). Germline V CDR1 and CDR2: ENHRY, SYGVKD. The CDR3 consists of 18 residues. V lost 4 bases and J lost 0, with 16 bases in between. The DNA of the CDR3 is TGTGCCATCAGTGGTTCAGCAGGGGCTTCCTCTGGGGCCAACGTCCTGACTTTC. Amino acids: CAISGSAGASSGANVLTF.

This chain connects TRBV12-3 or TRBV12-4 to TRBJ2-7; D not resolved. This CDR3 has 13 amino acids. The germline V and J ends were trimmed by 5 bases and 4 bases, with 12 bases remaining between them. The CDR3 coding sequence is TGTGCCAGCAGTGGGCGCGACGGTTACGAGCAGTACTTC. Its protein product is CASSGRDGYEQYF.

V gene TRBV5-1 combines with J gene TRBJ1-1; 9 nucleotides align to TRBD1. The CDR3 has 16 residues. Trimming removed 2 bases from V and 6 bases from J; junction bases left unmatched: 11. Looked up from germline, CDR1 is SGHRS and CDR2 is YFSETQ. The CDR3 loop reads CASSFGWTGELSEAFF. The CDR3 nucleotides are TGCGCCAGCAGCTTCGGTTGGACAGGGGAGTTATCTGAAGCTTTCTTT.

This clonotype was picked up a small number of times. The chain couples TRBV6-6 to TRBJ2-5, with D possibly matching TRBD2 (5 bases). The CDR3 extends over 16 amino acids. Deletions cut 4 bases from V and 5 bases from J, with 20 bases between. Germline CDR1 reads MNHNY; CDR2 reads SVGAGI (reference sequence). The CDR3 loop reads CASSSTGITSGETQYF. The CDR3 bases are TGTGCCAGCAGTTCCACCGGGATAACATCCGGGGAGACCCAGTACTTC.

This clonotype was observed a handful of times. The chain employs TRBV6-1 and TRBJ2-6; 9 nucleotides line up with TRBD1. Germline V gives CDR1 MNHNS, CDR2 SASEGT. With V trimmed by 5 bases and J by 2 bases, 13 bases remained unmatched. The CDR3 contains 19 residues. CDR3 loop: CASSPRDRGRKPGANVLTF. CDR3 bases: TGTGCCAGCAGTCCTAGAGACAGGGGGAGAAAACCTGGGGCCAACGTCCTGACTTTC.

V is TRBV30 and J is TRBJ2-5; TRBD1 aligns across 8 bases. CDR3 size: 16 residues. The germline gives CDR1 GTSNPN, CDR2 SVGIG (reference sequence). With 5 bases clipped from V and 2 bases from J, the junction kept 13 bases outside the gene matches. The CDR3: CAWANWAGGLQETQYF. The CDR3 DNA sequence: TGTGCCTGGGCTAATTGGGCAGGGGGCTTACAAGAGACCCAGTACTTC.

This rearrangement joins TRBV12-3 or TRBV12-4 to TRBJ2-7, with D uncertain. The CDR3 loop spans 11 amino acids. V gave up 6 bases and J gave up 7 bases, with 10 bases separating them. CDR3 in amino acids: CASSPGKEQYF. The DNA for the CDR3 is TGTGCCAGCAGCCCAGGTAAAGAGCAGTACTTC.